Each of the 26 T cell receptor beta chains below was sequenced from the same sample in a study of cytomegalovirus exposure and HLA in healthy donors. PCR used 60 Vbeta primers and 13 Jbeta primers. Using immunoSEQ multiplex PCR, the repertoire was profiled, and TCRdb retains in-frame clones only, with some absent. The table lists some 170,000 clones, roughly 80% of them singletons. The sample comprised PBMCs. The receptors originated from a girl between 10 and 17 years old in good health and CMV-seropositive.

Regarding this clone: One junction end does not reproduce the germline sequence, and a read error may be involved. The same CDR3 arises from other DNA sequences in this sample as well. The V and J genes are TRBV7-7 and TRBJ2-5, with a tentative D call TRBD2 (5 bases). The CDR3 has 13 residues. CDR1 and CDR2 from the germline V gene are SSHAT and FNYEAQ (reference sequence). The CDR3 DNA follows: TGTGCTAGCAGCTCCGGGGTCGGGGAGACCCAGTACTTC. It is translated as CASSSGVGETQYF. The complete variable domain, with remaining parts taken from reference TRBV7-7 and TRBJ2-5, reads GAGVSQSPRYKVTKRGQDVTLRCDPISSHATLYWYQQALGQGPEFLTYFNYEAQPDKSGLPSDRFSAERPEGSISTLTIQRTEQRDSAMYRCASSSGVGETQYFGPGTRLLVL.

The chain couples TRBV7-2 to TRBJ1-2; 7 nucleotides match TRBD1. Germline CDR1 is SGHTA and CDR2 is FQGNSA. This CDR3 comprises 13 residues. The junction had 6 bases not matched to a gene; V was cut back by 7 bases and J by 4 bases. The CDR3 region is CASTNRGRYGYTF. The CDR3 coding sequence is TGTGCCAGCACAAACAGGGGCCGCTATGGCTACACCTTC.

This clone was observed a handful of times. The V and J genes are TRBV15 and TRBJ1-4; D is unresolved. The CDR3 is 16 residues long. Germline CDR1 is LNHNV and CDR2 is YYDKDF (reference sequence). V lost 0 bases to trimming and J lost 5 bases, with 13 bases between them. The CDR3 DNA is TGTGCCACCAGCAGAGATAACGCAGGCTTGAATGAAAAACTGTTTTTT. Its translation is CATSRDNAGLNEKLFF.

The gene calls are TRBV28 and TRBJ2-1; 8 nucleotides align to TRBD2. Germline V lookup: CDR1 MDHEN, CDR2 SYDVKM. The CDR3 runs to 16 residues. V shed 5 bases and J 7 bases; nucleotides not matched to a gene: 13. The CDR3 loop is CASSPPLGLGVNEQFF. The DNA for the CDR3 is TGTGCCAGCAGTCCCCCTCTGGGACTAGGGGTTAATGAGCAGTTCTTC.

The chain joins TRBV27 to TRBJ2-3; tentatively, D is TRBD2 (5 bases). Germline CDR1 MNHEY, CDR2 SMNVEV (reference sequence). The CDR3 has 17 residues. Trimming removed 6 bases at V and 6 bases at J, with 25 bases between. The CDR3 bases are TGTGCCAGCAGCCCCCCAGGAGGCCCCCGTGGTATGGATACGCAGTATTTT. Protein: CASSPPGGPRGMDTQYF.

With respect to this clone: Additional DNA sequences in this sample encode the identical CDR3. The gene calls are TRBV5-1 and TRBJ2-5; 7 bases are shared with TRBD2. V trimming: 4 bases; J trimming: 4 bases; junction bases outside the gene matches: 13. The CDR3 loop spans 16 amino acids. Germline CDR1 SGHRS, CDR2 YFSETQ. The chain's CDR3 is CASSPMGGGPGETQYF. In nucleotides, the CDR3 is TGCGCCAGCAGCCCGATGGGGGGAGGGCCTGGAGAGACCCAGTACTTC.

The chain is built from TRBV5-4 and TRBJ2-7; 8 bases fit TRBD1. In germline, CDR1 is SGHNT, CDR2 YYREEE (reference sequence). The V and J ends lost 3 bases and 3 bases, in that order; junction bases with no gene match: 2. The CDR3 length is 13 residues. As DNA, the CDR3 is TGTGCCAGCAGCTCGGGGACAGGCTACGAGCAGTACTTC. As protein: CASSSGTGYEQYF. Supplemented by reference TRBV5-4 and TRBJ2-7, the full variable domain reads ETGVTQSPTHLIKTRGQQVTLRCSSQSGHNTVSWYQQALGQGPQFIFQYYREEENGRGNFPPRFSGLQFPNYSSELNVNALELDDSALYLCASSSGTGYEQYFGPGTRLTVT.

DNA for the CDR3: TGTGCCAGCAGCCAGCCTACTAGCGATGAGCAGTTCTTC. Its translation is CASSQPTSDEQFF. The rearrangement uses TRBV4-2 and TRBJ2-1; 7 positions match TRBD2. Germline V gene sequence: CDR1 LGHNA, CDR2 YNFKEQ. Germline trimming cut 3 bases from V and 8 bases from J; bases unmatched to any gene: 4. This CDR3 comprises 13 residues.

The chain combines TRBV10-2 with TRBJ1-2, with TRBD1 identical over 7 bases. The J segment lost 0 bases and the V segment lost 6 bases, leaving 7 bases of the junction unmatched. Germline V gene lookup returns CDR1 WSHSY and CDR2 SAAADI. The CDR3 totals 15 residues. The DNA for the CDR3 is TGCGCCAGCAGGGGAAACAGGGGCGCTAACTATGGCTACACCTTC. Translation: CASRGNRGANYGYTF.

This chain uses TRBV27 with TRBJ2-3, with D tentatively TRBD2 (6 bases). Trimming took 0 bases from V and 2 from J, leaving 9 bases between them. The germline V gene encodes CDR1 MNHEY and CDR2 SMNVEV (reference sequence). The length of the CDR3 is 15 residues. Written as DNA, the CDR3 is TGTGCCAGCAGTTTATCGTGGACTAACACAGATACGCAGTATTTT. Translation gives CASSLSWTNTDTQYF.

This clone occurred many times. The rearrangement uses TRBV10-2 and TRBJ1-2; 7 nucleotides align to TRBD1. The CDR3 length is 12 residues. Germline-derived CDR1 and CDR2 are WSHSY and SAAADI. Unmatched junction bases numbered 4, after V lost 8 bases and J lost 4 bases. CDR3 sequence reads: CASGNRGYGYTF. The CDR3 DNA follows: TGCGCCAGCGGTAACAGGGGCTATGGCTACACCTTC.

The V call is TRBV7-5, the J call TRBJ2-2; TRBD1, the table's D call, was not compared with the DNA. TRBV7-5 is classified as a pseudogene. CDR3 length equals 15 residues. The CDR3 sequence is CARQTLGTGAGELFF. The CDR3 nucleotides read TGTGCCAGACAGACCTTGGGGACAGGGGCCGGGGAGCTGTTTTTT.

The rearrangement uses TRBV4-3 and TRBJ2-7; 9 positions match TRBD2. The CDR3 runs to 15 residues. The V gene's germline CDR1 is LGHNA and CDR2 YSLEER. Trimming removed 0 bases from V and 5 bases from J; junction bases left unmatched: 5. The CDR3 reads CASSQDGSGGHEQYF. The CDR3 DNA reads TGCGCCAGCAGCCAAGACGGTAGCGGGGGACACGAGCAGTACTTC.

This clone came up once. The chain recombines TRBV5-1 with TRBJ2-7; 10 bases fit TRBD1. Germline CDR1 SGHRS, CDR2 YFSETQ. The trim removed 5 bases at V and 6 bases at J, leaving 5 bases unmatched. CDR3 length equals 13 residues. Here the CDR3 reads CASRGTGVLEQYF. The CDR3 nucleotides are TGCGCCAGCAGAGGGACAGGGGTTCTCGAGCAGTACTTC.

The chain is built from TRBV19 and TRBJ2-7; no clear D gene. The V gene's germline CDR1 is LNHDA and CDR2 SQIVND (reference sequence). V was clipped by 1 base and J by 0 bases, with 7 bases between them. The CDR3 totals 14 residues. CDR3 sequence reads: CASSIGTTSYEQYF. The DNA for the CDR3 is TGTGCCAGTAGTATAGGAACTACCTCCTACGAGCAGTACTTC.

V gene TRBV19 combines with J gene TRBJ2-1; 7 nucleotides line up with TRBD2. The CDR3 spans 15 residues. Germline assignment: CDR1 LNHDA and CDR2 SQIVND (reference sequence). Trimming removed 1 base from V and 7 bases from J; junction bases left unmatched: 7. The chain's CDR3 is CASSIVGGVGNEQFF. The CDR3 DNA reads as TGTGCCAGTAGTATAGTGGGGGGGGTCGGGAATGAGCAGTTCTTC.

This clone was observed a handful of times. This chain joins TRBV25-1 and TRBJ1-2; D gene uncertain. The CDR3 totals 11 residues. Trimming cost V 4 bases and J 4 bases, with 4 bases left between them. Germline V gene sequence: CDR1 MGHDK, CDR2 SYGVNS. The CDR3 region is CASSALYGYTF. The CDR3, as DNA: TGTGCCAGCAGTGCACTCTATGGCTACACCTTC.

CDR3 nucleotide sequence: TGTGCCAGCAGCCAAACGACAGGGCCCTATGGCTACACCTTC. Protein product: CASSQTTGPYGYTF. The chain recombines TRBV7-2 with TRBJ1-2; 7 bases align to TRBD1. CDR1 is SGHTA, CDR2 FQGNSA, per germline. V dropped 5 bases and J dropped 4; count of bases not matched to a gene: 7. This CDR3 spans 14 amino acids. Full variable domain (remainder filled in from reference TRBV7-2 and TRBJ1-2): GAGVSQSPSNKVTEKGKDVELRCDPISGHTALYWYRQSLGQGLEFLIYFQGNSAPDKSGLPSDRFSAERTGGSVSTLTIQRTQQEDSAVYLCASSQTTGPYGYTFGSGTRLTVV.

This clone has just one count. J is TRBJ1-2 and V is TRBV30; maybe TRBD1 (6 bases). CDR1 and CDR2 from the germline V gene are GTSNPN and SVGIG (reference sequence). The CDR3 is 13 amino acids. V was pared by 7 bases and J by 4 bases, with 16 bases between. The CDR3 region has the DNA TGTGCCTCGGCGCGGGGGCTACCCTATGGCTACACCTTC. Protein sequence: CASARGLPYGYTF.

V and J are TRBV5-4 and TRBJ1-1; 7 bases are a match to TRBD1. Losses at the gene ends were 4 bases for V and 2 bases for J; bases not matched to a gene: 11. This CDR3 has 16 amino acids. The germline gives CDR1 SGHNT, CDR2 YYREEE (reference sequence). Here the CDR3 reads CASSDRQGPGNTEAFF. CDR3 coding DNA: TGTGCCAGCAGCGACCGACAGGGTCCGGGAAACACTGAAGCTTTCTTT.

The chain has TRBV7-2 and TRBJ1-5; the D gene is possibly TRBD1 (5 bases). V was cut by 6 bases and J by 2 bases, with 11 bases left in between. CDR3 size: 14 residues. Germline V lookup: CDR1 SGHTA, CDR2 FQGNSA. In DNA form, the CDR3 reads TGTGCCAGCAGTCTATGGGGGGGCAATCAGCCCCAGCATTTT. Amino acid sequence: CASSLWGGNQPQHF.

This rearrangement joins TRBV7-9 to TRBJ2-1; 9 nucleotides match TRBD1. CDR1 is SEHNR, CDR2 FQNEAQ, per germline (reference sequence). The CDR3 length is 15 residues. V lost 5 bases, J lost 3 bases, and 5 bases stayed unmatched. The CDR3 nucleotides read TGTGCCAGCAGCGCCCGGGACAGGGTCTACAATGAGCAGTTCTTC. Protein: CASSARDRVYNEQFF.

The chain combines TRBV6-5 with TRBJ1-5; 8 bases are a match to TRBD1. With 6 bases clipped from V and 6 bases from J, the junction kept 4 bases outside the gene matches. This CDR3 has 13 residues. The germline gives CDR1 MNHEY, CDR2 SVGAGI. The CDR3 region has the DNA TGTGCCAGCAGCCCGGACAGGGTTCAGCCCCAGCATTTT. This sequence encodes CASSPDRVQPQHF.

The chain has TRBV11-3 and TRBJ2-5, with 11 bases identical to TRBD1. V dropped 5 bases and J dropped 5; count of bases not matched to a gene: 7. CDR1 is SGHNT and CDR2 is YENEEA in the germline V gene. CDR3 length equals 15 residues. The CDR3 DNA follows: TGTGCCAGCAGCCCAGGACAGGGGGCTTGGGAGACCCAGTACTTC. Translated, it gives CASSPGQGAWETQYF.

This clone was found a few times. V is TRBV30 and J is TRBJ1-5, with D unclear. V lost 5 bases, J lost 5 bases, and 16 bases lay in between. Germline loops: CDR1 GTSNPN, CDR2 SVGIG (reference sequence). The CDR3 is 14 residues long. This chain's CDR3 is CAWQENSDDQPQHF. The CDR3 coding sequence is TGTGCCTGGCAGGAAAACTCTGACGATCAGCCCCAGCATTTT. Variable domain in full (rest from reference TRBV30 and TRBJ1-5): SQTIHQWPATLVQPVGSPLSLECTVEGTSNPNLYWYRQAAGRGLQLLFYSVGIGQISSEVPQNLSASRPQDRQFILSSKKLLLSDSGFYLCAWQENSDDQPQHFGDGTRLSIL.

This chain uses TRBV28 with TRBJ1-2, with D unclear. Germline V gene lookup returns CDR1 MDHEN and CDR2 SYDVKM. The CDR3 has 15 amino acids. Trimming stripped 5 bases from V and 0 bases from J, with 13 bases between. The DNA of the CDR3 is TGTGCCAGCAGTGAGGCCTCGATTCCTAACTATGGCTACACCTTC. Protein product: CASSEASIPNYGYTF.